This T cell receptor beta chain was captured by sequencing in a study of cytomegalovirus exposure and HLA in healthy donors. Study in general: The 666 first-cohort repertoires shared a platform with the 120 validation repertoires, as reported in a later analysis.

This clone was seen only a few times. Its antigen is not known. Study-wide findings and caveats: It was found in a later analysis that first-cohort TCR clusters tended to co-occur in the approximately 120 validation repertoires.

Using immunoSEQ multiplex PCR, the repertoire was profiled, and TCRdb retains in-frame clones only, with some absent. The data hold 150,000 to 200,000 clones, with about 82% observed a single time. This sequence was found in a young woman in good health and CMV-seronegative. Sequencing input: PBMCs.

This CDR3 reads CASSPTSGSRTYEQYF. CDR3 bases: TGTGCCAGCAGCCCTACTAGCGGGAGCAGGACCTACGAGCAGTACTTC. The J gene is TRBJ2-7, the V gene TRBV13; 11 nucleotides line up with TRBD2. In germline, CDR1 is PRHDT, CDR2 FYEKMQ (reference sequence). The CDR3 loop spans 16 amino acids. After removal of 5 bases from V and 2 bases from J, the junction contained 8 bases not matched to a gene.